The clone carrying this T cell receptor (beta chain) appeared a single time. Its target is unknown. V lost 5 bases and J 9 bases, leaving 11 bases between the germline ends. The length of the CDR3 is 13 residues. Germline-derived CDR1 and CDR2 are MNHNY and SVGAGI (reference sequence). TCRdb ran MiXCR on the reads and lists one entry per CDR3 protein. This table has roughly 25,000 distinct CDR3 sequences, roughly two thirds appearing once. This entry comes from a study of type 1 regulatory T cells. V gene TRBV6-6 combines with J gene TRBJ1-6; D might be TRBD1 (5 bases). This TCR derives from a human donor in good health. The sequencing input was cultured T cells, either the whole culture or a sorted T cell fraction (not recorded which). The subset: Tr1-enriched cell product generated in vitro against host alloantigens. DNA for the CDR3: TGTGCCAGCAGTGGTCGACAGAGTTCACCCCTCCACTTT. Its protein product is CASSGRQSSPLHF.